Sequencing of this TCR beta chain was carried out in a study of blood T cell repertoires in COVID-19. Study summary: Whether acute or convalescent, the COVID-19 samples came from the United States, Italy and Spain.

In the source study's methods: Estimation of nucleated cell counts relied on the amplification of reference gene primers. Repertoires were generated with immunoSEQ multiplex PCR, while TCRdb's copy carries only in-frame clones and drops some. V, J and clone size are those of that table, while D and trimming were read from the DNA. The repertoire holds 73,000 or so clones, with around 92% as singletons. The sequencing input was peripheral blood. The sequence came from a human donor with active COVID-19. The donor label of this sample is uncertain.

CDR3 sequence (DNA): TGTGCCAGCAGCTTAGGACTAGCGCCGTACACAGATACGCAGTATTTT. Its protein product is CASSLGLAPYTDTQYF. The chain couples TRBV11-2 to TRBJ2-3, with 8 bases fitting TRBD2. In germline, CDR1 is SGHAT, CDR2 FQNNGV. Germline trimming cut 1 base from V and 2 bases from J; bases unmatched to any gene: 5. This CDR3 has 16 residues.